Sequencing of this T cell receptor (beta chain) was carried out in a study of graft-versus-host responses after intestinal transplantation. Measured with immunoSEQ multiplex PCR; TCRdb has only the in-frame clones, and not every one. Of about 100,000 clones listed, approximately 84% are singletons. V was pared by 5 bases and J by 0 bases, with 10 bases of the junction left unmatched. The CDR3 covers 17 residues. Germline CDR1 reads MDHEN; CDR2 reads SYDVKM. Concerning this clone: Antigen unknown.

The source is a human donor who was the organ donor for an intestinal transplant. Sequenced here: unstimulated CD4+ T cells sorted from spleen or lymph node cells, sampled before transplant. The rearrangement uses TRBV28 and TRBJ1-5; TRBD1 aligns across 7 bases. This chain's CDR3 is CASSTPGAGGSNQPQHF. Here the CDR3 DNA reads TGTGCCAGCAGTACCCCCGGGGCAGGGGGTAGCAATCAGCCCCAGCATTTT.